The clone carrying this T cell receptor (beta chain) has just one count. Sequenced by immunoSEQ multiplex PCR; TCRdb stores in-frame clones only, minus some. Of approximately 280,000 clones in the sample, around 84% were seen once. The CDR3 has 15 residues. Trimming removed 6 bases from V and 4 bases from J, with 16 bases in between. Germline V CDR1 and CDR2: LGHDT, YNNKEL (reference sequence). The data belong to a study of blood T cell repertoires in COVID-19. Study as a whole: The samples span acute and convalescent COVID-19 from the United States, Italy and Spain. PBMCs, B-cell-depleted T cells, or T cells were the source of the cDNA or gDNA that made up the material.

Recovered status in Cohort 3 required two negative PCRs, clearance, or symptom resolution. Sequences were obtained from PBMCs or T cells enriched from blood (not recorded which). This rearrangement joins TRBV3-1 (or the pseudogene TRBV3-2) to TRBJ1-3, with D possibly TRBD1 on 5 matching bases. This receptor was taken from a woman between 50 and 59 years old who had recovered from COVID-19. For the CDR3, the DNA is TGTGCCAGCAGTTCAACAGGTGGCTCCGGAAACACCATATATTTT. Translation gives CASSSTGGSGNTIYF.